This entry lists 26 T cell receptor beta chains sequenced from one sample in a study of cytomegalovirus exposure and HLA in healthy donors. Primers: 60 Vbeta forward and 13 Jbeta reverse. Assay used: immunoSEQ multiplex PCR; TCRdb lists only in-frame clones, some missing. Here the sample spans about 130,000 clones, around 77% being singletons. Material: PBMCs. Every receptor here comes from a man aged 45-65 years in good health and CMV-seronegative.

This rearrangement joins TRBV5-4 to TRBJ2-1; 8 bases are a match to TRBD2. Germline CDR1 and CDR2: SGHNT and YYREEE (reference sequence). Trimming removed 0 bases from V and 9 bases from J; junction bases left unmatched: 14. The CDR3 totals 17 residues. The DNA for the CDR3 is TGTGCCAGCAGCTTGGAAGGTGCGGGAGGCACCAGGGGTGAGCAGTTCTTC. Translation gives CASSLEGAGGTRGEQFF.

In its sample, this clone was seen once. V gene TRBV7-8 combines with J gene TRBJ1-1, with TRBD1 matching 7 bases. This CDR3 has 14 amino acids. The germline V gene encodes CDR1 SGHVS and CDR2 FQNEAQ. The V and J ends lost 5 bases and 2 bases, in that order; junction bases with no gene match: 5. The CDR3 loop reads CASSIGQANTEAFF. CDR3 nucleotides: TGTGCCAGCAGCATTGGACAGGCAAACACTGAAGCTTTCTTT.

The chain recombines TRBV15 with TRBJ2-7; D is perhaps TRBD2 (7 bases). This CDR3 contains 14 residues. Between the trimmed V and J ends, which lost 8 bases and 7 bases, there was a span of 21 bases. CDR1 and CDR2 from the germline V gene are LNHNV and YYDKDF (reference sequence). The CDR3 DNA is TGTGCCACCGAAAACCGGGACTACCAGGGGGAGCAGTACTTC. This sequence encodes CATENRDYQGEQYF.

The chain is built from TRBV5-4 and TRBJ2-7, with D possibly being TRBD2 (6 bases). Trimming removed 0 bases at V and 1 base at J, with 11 bases between. Germline lookup yields CDR1 SGHNT and CDR2 YYREEE (reference sequence). The CDR3 is made up of 15 amino acids. CDR3 nucleotide sequence: TGTGCCAGCAGCTTGGCGGGAGCGTCATCCTACGAGCAGTACTTC. It specifies CASSLAGASSYEQYF.

The chain is built from TRBV20-1 and TRBJ2-3, with D tentatively TRBD2 (5 bases). The V gene's germline CDR1 is DFQATT and CDR2 SNEGSKA (reference sequence). V dropped 3 bases and J dropped 6 bases, with 7 bases sitting between them. CDR3 size: 11 residues. The CDR3 loop reads CSASGEDTQYF. Here the CDR3 DNA reads TGCAGTGCTAGCGGGGAGGATACGCAGTATTTT.

This chain joins TRBV18 and TRBJ2-3; 7 positions match TRBD2. CDR1 and CDR2 (germline): KGHSH, LQKENI. After removal of 3 bases from V and 0 bases from J, the junction contained 3 bases not matched to a gene. This CDR3 is 15 amino acids long. The CDR3 DNA follows: TGTGCCAGCTCACCCGGGGGGACTAGCACAGATACGCAGTATTTT. As protein: CASSPGGTSTDTQYF.

The rearrangement links TRBV29-1 to TRBJ1-1; the match to TRBD1 covers 7 bases. This CDR3 has 12 residues. Germline V gene lookup returns CDR1 SQVTM and CDR2 ANQGSEA. The CDR3 nucleotides read TGCACCGCGGGACAGACGAACACTGAAGCTTTCTTT. The encoded protein is CTAGQTNTEAFF.

This clone is a singleton in its sample. The V and J genes are TRBV10-3 and TRBJ1-1, with 7 positions matching TRBD1. Germline V gene lookup returns CDR1 ENHRY and CDR2 SYGVKD. This CDR3 region has 14 residues. V was clipped by 4 bases and J by 6 bases; unmatched bases: 8. The CDR3 spells CAISGPGTAAEAFF. In nucleotides, the CDR3 is TGTGCCATCAGTGGTCCTGGGACAGCTGCTGAAGCTTTCTTT.

The genes are TRBV6-5 and TRBJ1-2; 7 bases line up with TRBD1. The CDR3 is 14 amino acids. CDR1 and CDR2 from the germline V gene are MNHEY and SVGAGI. Losses at the gene ends were 7 bases for V and 7 bases for J; bases not matched to a gene: 12. CDR3 in amino acids: CASNRQGAFGGYTF. The CDR3 DNA reads TGTGCCAGCAACCGACAGGGAGCTTTCGGTGGCTACACCTTC.

Turning to this clone: Since no conserved phenylalanine or tryptophan closes the CDR3, a read error is the likely cause. No DNA is shown, since the ends of the CDR3 on it are uncertain; the CDR3 is the one TCRdb lists. The chain employs TRBV20-1 and TRBJ1-2; the table's D call, TRBD1, was not checked against the DNA. CDR1 is DFQATT, CDR2 SNEGSKA, per germline (reference sequence). The CDR3 has 11 amino acids, counting both end residues. Here the CDR3 reads CSARRTGGLVI.

V and J are TRBV5-4 and TRBJ2-7; 15 bases fit TRBD2. This CDR3 spans 16 amino acids. The germline gives CDR1 SGHNT, CDR2 YYREEE (reference sequence). Trimming removed 0 bases from V and 5 bases from J; junction bases left unmatched: 3. CDR3 residues: CASSLGTSGRADEQYF. The CDR3 region has the DNA TGTGCCAGCAGCTTGGGGACTAGCGGGAGGGCGGACGAGCAGTACTTC.

The rearrangement links TRBV4-1 to TRBJ2-3, with TRBD1 as a possible D gene (5 bases). The CDR3 totals 14 residues. V gave up 1 base and J gave up 8 bases, with 13 bases separating them. The V gene's germline CDR1 is MGHRA and CDR2 YSYEKL. This chain's CDR3 is CASSQAQVAGTQYF. As DNA, the CDR3 is TGCGCCAGCAGCCAAGCACAGGTTGCAGGTACGCAGTATTTT.

The chain has TRBV10-3 and TRBJ1-1; maybe TRBD1 (6 bases). V was trimmed by 0 bases and J by 4 bases, leaving 12 bases between them. The CDR3 spans 15 residues. Germline CDR1 is ENHRY and CDR2 is SYGVKD. The CDR3 loop reads CAISESQTGSTEAFF. DNA of the CDR3: TGTGCCATCAGTGAGTCGCAGACAGGCTCCACTGAAGCTTTCTTT.

V and J are TRBV7-9 and TRBJ2-5; 9 bases match TRBD1. V shed 4 bases and J 5 bases; nucleotides not matched to a gene: 5. CDR1 and CDR2 (germline): SEHNR, FQNEAQ (reference sequence). The CDR3 has 14 residues. The DNA for the CDR3 is TGTGCCAGCAGCTCAACAGGGGGCGACGAGACCCAGTACTTC. Residues: CASSSTGGDETQYF.

This clone was recorded once. V gene TRBV6-6 combines with J gene TRBJ2-1, with 7 bases matching TRBD2. CDR1 and CDR2 from the germline V gene are MNHNY and SVGAGI (reference sequence). This CDR3 contains 15 residues. Trimming at V came to 6 bases and at J to 2 bases, leaving 7 bases not matched to a gene. This chain's CDR3 is CASRSSGPPYNEQFF. CDR3 bases: TGTGCCAGCAGGAGTAGCGGGCCCCCCTACAATGAGCAGTTCTTC.

The chain links TRBV5-8 to TRBJ1-6; 7 bases map to TRBD1. Germline V lookup: CDR1 SGHTS, CDR2 YDEGEE. V lost 4 bases to trimming and J lost 0 bases; unmatched junction nucleotides: 4. The CDR3 totals 16 residues. The CDR3 bases are TGTGCCAGCAGCAGGGGACAGAGCTCCTATAATTCACCCCTCCACTTT. Amino acids: CASSRGQSSYNSPLHF.

This clone was picked up one time. A junction end diverges from the germline sequence, so it may reflect a read error. The V gene is TRBV7-9, the J gene TRBJ2-3; no clear D gene. The CDR3 runs to 12 residues. CDR1 is SEHNR and CDR2 is FQNEAQ in the germline V gene (reference sequence). The CDR3 DNA is TGTTCCAGCAGCTTAAGCGCAGATACGCAGTATTTT. Its translation is CSSSLSADTQYF.

This clone has only a few counts. V usage is TRBV9 and J usage is TRBJ2-2; 8 bases are shared with TRBD2. Germline CDR1 and CDR2: SGDLS and YYNGEE. The CDR3 is 16 residues long. The junction had 6 bases not matched to a gene; V was cut back by 3 bases and J by 2 bases. CDR3 nucleotide sequence: TGTGCCAGCAGCGGAAAAGCGGGAGTCAACACCGGGGAGCTGTTTTTT. Residues: CASSGKAGVNTGELFF.

The chain joins TRBV27 to TRBJ2-7; TRBD1 aligns across 7 bases. Germline V gene sequence: CDR1 MNHEY, CDR2 SMNVEV (reference sequence). After removal of 5 bases from V and 4 bases from J, the junction contained 5 bases not matched to a gene. The CDR3 runs to 13 residues. CDR3 in amino acids: CASSQRDRYEQYF. The CDR3 DNA follows: TGTGCCAGCAGTCAAAGGGACAGATACGAGCAGTACTTC.

CDR3 nucleotides: TGTGCCAGCTCTGGGACAGGGGCCTACGAGCAGTACTTC. It encodes CASSGTGAYEQYF. The chain has TRBV9 and TRBJ2-7; 10 bases match TRBD1. The CDR3 is 13 residues long. In germline, CDR1 is SGDLS, CDR2 YYNGEE. V shed 7 bases, J shed 2 bases, and the junction held 3 bases outside the gene matches.

V and J are TRBV28 and TRBJ1-1; D is ambiguous. CDR1 MDHEN and CDR2 SYDVKM come from the germline V gene. This CDR3 is 14 amino acids long. V was pared by 2 bases and J by 8 bases, with 15 bases between. CDR3 nucleotides: TGTGCCAGCAGTTTAGTCAGCCCGCCAGGCGAAGCTTTCTTT. This gives the protein CASSLVSPPGEAFF.

The genes are TRBV13 and TRBJ1-2; D is undetermined. The V gene lost 5 bases and the J gene lost 7 bases, with 11 bases spanning the gap. CDR3 length: 12 amino acids. Germline V CDR1 and CDR2: PRHDT, FYEKMQ (reference sequence). As DNA, the CDR3 is TGTGCCAGCAGCCACCCCCACAGTGGCTACACCTTC. Translating gives CASSHPHSGYTF.

The chain recombines TRBV18 with TRBJ2-4; D gene unclear. In germline, CDR1 is KGHSH, CDR2 LQKENI. V was trimmed by 0 bases and J by 0 bases, leaving 9 bases between them. This CDR3 is built from 16 residues. The CDR3 here is CASSPPQALAKNIQYF. CDR3 nucleotide sequence: TGTGCCAGCTCACCACCGCAGGCTCTAGCCAAAAACATTCAGTACTTC.

This clone has a single count. The gene calls are TRBV5-1 and TRBJ2-7; 13 bases map to TRBD2. V shed 0 bases and J 7 bases; nucleotides not matched to a gene: 7. This CDR3 contains 16 residues. Germline V CDR1 and CDR2: SGHRS, YFSETQ. The CDR3 region has the DNA TGCGCCAGCAGCTTGGGACTAGCGGGAGGAGGTACAGAGCAGTACTTC. This codes for CASSLGLAGGGTEQYF.

The chain links TRBV13 to TRBJ1-3; D uncertain. The length of the CDR3 is 14 residues. CDR1 is PRHDT and CDR2 is FYEKMQ in the germline V gene (reference sequence). The V end was cut by 3 bases, the J end by 2 bases, with 8 bases between. The CDR3 loop is CASSFRKTGNTIYF. CDR3 in DNA: TGTGCCAGCAGCTTCAGGAAAACTGGAAACACCATATATTTT.

CDR3 bases: TGTGCCAGCAGTGAGGACCCGACTAACGAGCAGTACTTC. Residues: CASSEDPTNEQYF. The chain joins TRBV6-1 to TRBJ2-7; a weak D match, TRBD2 (5 bases). Germline CDR1 reads MNHNS; CDR2 reads SASEGT. With 3 bases removed from V and 5 bases from J, the gap between germline ends came to 11 bases. The CDR3 spans 13 residues.